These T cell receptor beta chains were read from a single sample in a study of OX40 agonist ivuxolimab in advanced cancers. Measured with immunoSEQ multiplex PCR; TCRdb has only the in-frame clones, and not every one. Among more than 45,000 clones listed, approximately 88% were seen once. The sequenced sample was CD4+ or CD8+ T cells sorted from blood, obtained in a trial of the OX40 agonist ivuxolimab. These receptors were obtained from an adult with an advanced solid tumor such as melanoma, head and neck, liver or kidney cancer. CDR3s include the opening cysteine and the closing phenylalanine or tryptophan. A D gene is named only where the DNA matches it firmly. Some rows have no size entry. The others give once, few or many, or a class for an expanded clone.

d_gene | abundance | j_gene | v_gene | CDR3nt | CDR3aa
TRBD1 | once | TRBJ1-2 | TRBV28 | TGTGCCAGCAGTTTCACAGGGGGCCGCTATGGCTACACCTTC | CASSFTGGRYGYTF
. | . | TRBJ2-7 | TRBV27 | TGTGCGACCCCTTCGGCAGCCACGGGGAACTACGAGCAGTACTTC | CATPSAATGNYEQYF
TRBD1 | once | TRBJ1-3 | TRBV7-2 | TGTGCCAGCAGCCAGACAGGGGGTAGAGGAAACACCATATATTTT | CASSQTGGRGNTIYF
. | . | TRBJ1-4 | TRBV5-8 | TGTGCCAGCAGCTTGGGCCTTTCAACTAATGAAAAACTGTTTTTT | CASSLGLSTNEKLFF
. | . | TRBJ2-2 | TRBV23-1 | TGCGCCAGCAGTCAACGGACAATACAGGGATGGAACACCGGGGAGCTGTTTTTT | CASSQRTIQGWNTGELFF
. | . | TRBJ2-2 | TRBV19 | TGTGCCAGTAGTATAGTCATGGGGTCGCCCCAGACCGGGGAGCTGTTTTTT | CASSIVMGSPQTGELFF
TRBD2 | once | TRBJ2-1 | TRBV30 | TGTGCCAGTGAGCGGGAGGGGTACAATGAGCAGTTCTTC | CASEREGYNEQFF
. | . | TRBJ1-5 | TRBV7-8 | TGTGCCAGCAGCTCGTACAGGATTGGGGGCGGCAATCAGCCCCAGCATTTT | CASSSYRIGGGNQPQHF
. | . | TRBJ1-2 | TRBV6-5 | TGTGCCAGCAGTTATTCGATAGGGCAGGCTAACTATGGCTACACCTTC | CASSYSIGQANYGYTF
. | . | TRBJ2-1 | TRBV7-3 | TGTGCCAGCAGCTTAGTGGCCTCGTACGACTACAATGAGCAGTTCTTC | CASSLVASYDYNEQFF
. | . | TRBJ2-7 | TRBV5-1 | TGCGCCAGCAGATCCCCAGCCTCCTACGAGCAGTACTTC | CASRSPASYEQYF
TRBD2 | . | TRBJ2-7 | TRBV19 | TGTGCCAGTAGCCTCTACGGCCTAGCGGGTGCGGATCCCTACGAGCAGTACTTC | CASSLYGLAGADPYEQYF
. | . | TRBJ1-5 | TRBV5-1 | TGCGCCAGCAGCTTGGACAGGATGAATAGCAATCAGCCCCAGCATTTT | CASSLDRMNSNQPQHF
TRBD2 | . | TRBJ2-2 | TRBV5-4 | TGTGCCAGCAGCTCGACTAGCGGGAGGTGGGACACCCGGGAGCTGTTTTTT | CASSSTSGRWDTRELFF
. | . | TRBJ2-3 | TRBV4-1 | TGCGCCAGCACCTCGACAAGAAGCACAGATACGCAGTATTTT | CASTSTRSTDTQYF
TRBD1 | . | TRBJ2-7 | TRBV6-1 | TGTGCCAGCAGTGAAGCTTCGGGGACAGCAGAGGGCTACGAGCAGTACTTC | CASSEASGTAEGYEQYF
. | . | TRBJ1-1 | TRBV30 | TGTGCCTGGAGTGTACTGGACAGAGACAACACTGAAGCTTTCTTT | CAWSVLDRDNTEAFF
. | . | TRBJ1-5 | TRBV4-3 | TGCGCCAGCAGCCAAAATTATGGCGCCGGCAGGCCCCAGCATTTT | CASSQNYGAGRPQHF
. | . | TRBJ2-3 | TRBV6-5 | TGTGCCAGCAGTTACCCCGACAGACCAGATACGCAGTATTTT | CASSYPDRPDTQYF
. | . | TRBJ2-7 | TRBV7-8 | TGTGCCAGCAGCTCGAGACTAGTTAACTACGAGCAGTACTTC | CASSSRLVNYEQYF
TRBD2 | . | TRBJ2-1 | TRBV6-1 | TGTGCCAGCAGTGGGAGCGGGAGAGGCTACAATGAGCAGTTCTTC | CASSGSGRGYNEQFF
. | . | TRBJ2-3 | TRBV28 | TGTGCCAGCAGTGGGACGTTTACGCAGTATTTT | CASSGTFTQYF
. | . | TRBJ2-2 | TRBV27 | TGTGCCAGCAGTTTTATGGCGGAGCTGGGGTACACCGGGGAGCTGTTTTTT | CASSFMAELGYTGELFF
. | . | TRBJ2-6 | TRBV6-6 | TGTGCCAGCACTGAACCTGGGGCCAACGTCCTGACTTTC | CASTEPGANVLTF
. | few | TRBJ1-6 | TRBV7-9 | TGTGCCAGCAGCTTAGACCGAGCACCCCTCCACTTT | CASSLDRAPLHF
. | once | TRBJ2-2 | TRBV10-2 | TGCGCCAGCAGAACCGGGACGGACACCGGGGAGCTGTTTTTT | CASRTGTDTGELFF
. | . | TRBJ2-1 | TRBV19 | TGTGCCAGTTCTCACGCAGTGCCGAATGAGCAGTTCTTC | CASSHAVPNEQFF
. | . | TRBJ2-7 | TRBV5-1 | TGCGCCAGCAGCTACTCAGGGAGTTACGAGCAGTACTTC | CASSYSGSYEQYF
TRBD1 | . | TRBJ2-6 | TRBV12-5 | TGTGCTAGTGGTTTGGTCCAGGGGGCGACTGGGGCCAACGTCCTGACTTTC | CASGLVQGATGANVLTF